Listed below are T cell receptor beta chains from one sample, sequenced in a study of T cell repertoires in cytomegalovirus infection. TCRdb analysed the reads with MiXCR anew, one entry per CDR3 protein. The sample shows approximately 990,000 distinct CDR3 sequences, around a third of them seen only once. These receptors have no known antigen. The sample was cultured CD8+ T cells from PBMCs, taken from culture after CMV antigen stimulation. The origin of the receptors is a human donor in good health (CMV status not recorded). Some clones in this sample may be carry-over from other donors' samples. CDR3s include the opening cysteine and the closing phenylalanine or tryptophan.

j_call: TRBJ1-6
v_call: TRBV12-3/TRBV12-4
cdr3_aa: CASSEGTTALHF

j_call: TRBJ1-2
v_call: TRBV7-9
cdr3_aa: CASSIKWGESENYGYTF

j_call: TRBJ1-2
v_call: TRBV27
cdr3_aa: CASSILGGGDGYTF

j_call: TRBJ2-5
v_call: TRBV27
cdr3_aa: CASSSGTYQETQYF

j_call: TRBJ1-1
v_call: TRBV6-6
cdr3_aa: CASSYSFLTEAFF

j_call: TRBJ1-5
v_call: TRBV3-1
cdr3_aa: CASSPNPTGVSGNQPQHF

j_call: TRBJ2-2
v_call: TRBV11-2
cdr3_aa: CASSLASTGLTKSNTGELFF

j_call: TRBJ1-4
v_call: TRBV7-9
cdr3_aa: CASSTPPGQGARSEKLFF

j_call: TRBJ2-3
v_call: TRBV6-2/TRBV6-3
cdr3_aa: CASRRLPSTDTQYF

j_call: TRBJ1-5
v_call: TRBV6-5
cdr3_aa: CASSYSTAGDQPQHF

j_call: TRBJ1-4
v_call: TRBV7-6
cdr3_aa: CIRDRVATNEKLLF

j_call: TRBJ1-1
v_call: TRBV5-4
cdr3_aa: CASSLGPLNTEAFF

j_call: TRBJ2-5
v_call: TRBV27
cdr3_aa: CASSSGGWETQYF

j_call: TRBJ2-3
v_call: TRBV6-1
cdr3_aa: CASGEQGGTDTQYF

j_call: TRBJ2-1
v_call: TRBV12-3/TRBV12-4
cdr3_aa: CASTFGLEQFF

j_call: TRBJ2-1
v_call: TRBV10-3
cdr3_aa: CAISESSGGAREQFF

j_call: TRBJ2-1
v_call: TRBV3-1
cdr3_aa: CASSQDLLGQNYNEQFF

j_call: TRBJ1-2
v_call: TRBV6-6
cdr3_aa: CASGDSAYGYTF

j_call: TRBJ2-1
v_call: TRBV20-1
cdr3_aa: CSVGRRGDEQFF

j_call: TRBJ2-5
v_call: TRBV4-1
cdr3_aa: CASSQELGEETQYF

j_call: TRBJ2-3
v_call: TRBV27
cdr3_aa: CASSLLSGPSITDTQYF

j_call: TRBJ1-1
v_call: TRBV7-6
cdr3_aa: CASSLEVPTSSGAGNTEAFF

j_call: TRBJ1-2
v_call: TRBV6-2/TRBV6-3
cdr3_aa: CASSFGTTGYTF

j_call: TRBJ1-2
v_call: TRBV27
cdr3_aa: CASSFSTQGYGYTF

j_call: TRBJ2-2
v_call: TRBV29-1
cdr3_aa: CSVADRNTGELFF

j_call: TRBJ2-7
v_call: TRBV6-1
cdr3_aa: CASNLGTYYEQYF

j_call: TRBJ2-6
v_call: TRBV7-9
cdr3_aa: CASSSLPGQGFLYVLTF

j_call: TRBJ1-5
v_call: TRBV4-1
cdr3_aa: CASSRAQGSDQPQHF

j_call: TRBJ1-3
v_call: TRBV7-1
cdr3_aa: CASSPLTGTGNTIYF

j_call: TRBJ1-6
v_call: TRBV12-3/TRBV12-4
cdr3_aa: CASSLVLGRQSSYNSPLHF

j_call: TRBJ2-6
v_call: TRBV11-2
cdr3_aa: CASSPKGGFGANVLTF

j_call: TRBJ2-1
v_call: TRBV7-2
cdr3_aa: CASSGPANEQFF

j_call: TRBJ2-1
v_call: TRBV9
cdr3_aa: CASSVFSGGVNNEQFF

j_call: TRBJ2-5
v_call: TRBV7-2
cdr3_aa: CASSLSTSGGQGETQYF

j_call: TRBJ2-3
v_call: TRBV7-2
cdr3_aa: CASRPGLAGHTDTQYF

j_call: TRBJ1-3
v_call: TRBV6-5
cdr3_aa: CASSYSEGSGNTIYF

j_call: TRBJ1-1
v_call: TRBV5-6
cdr3_aa: CASSLVPAYTEAFF

j_call: TRBJ2-5
v_call: TRBV7-8
cdr3_aa: CASSSRTSGGEETQYF

j_call: TRBJ2-7
v_call: TRBV10-3
cdr3_aa: CAISELGREVPYEQYF

j_call: TRBJ1-1
v_call: TRBV12-5
cdr3_aa: CASGPQNTEAFF

j_call: TRBJ1-6
v_call: TRBV7-8
cdr3_aa: CASSLALRPLHF

j_call: TRBJ2-7
v_call: TRBV7-8
cdr3_aa: CASSFTGEGSYEQYF

j_call: TRBJ1-2
v_call: TRBV7-6
cdr3_aa: CASSSPGQLYGYTF

j_call: TRBJ2-7
v_call: TRBV7-8
cdr3_aa: CASSSSGQHYEQYF

j_call: TRBJ1-2
v_call: TRBV10-3
cdr3_aa: CAISESPSNYGYTF

j_call: TRBJ2-3
v_call: TRBV5-5
cdr3_aa: CASRIIPSTDTQYF

j_call: TRBJ1-1
v_call: TRBV4-3
cdr3_aa: CASSQERGAGTEAFF